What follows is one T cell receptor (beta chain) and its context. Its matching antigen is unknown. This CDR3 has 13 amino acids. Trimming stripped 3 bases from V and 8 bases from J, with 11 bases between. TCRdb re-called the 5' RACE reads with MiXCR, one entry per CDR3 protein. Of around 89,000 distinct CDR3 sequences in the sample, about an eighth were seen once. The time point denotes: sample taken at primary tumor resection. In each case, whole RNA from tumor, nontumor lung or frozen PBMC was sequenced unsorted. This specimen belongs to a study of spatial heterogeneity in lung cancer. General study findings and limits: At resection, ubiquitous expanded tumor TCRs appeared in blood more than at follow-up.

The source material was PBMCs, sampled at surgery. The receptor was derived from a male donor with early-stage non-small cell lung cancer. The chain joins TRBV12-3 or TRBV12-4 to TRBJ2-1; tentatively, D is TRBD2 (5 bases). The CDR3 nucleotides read TGTGCCAGCAGTTTTAGAGGGTACGATGAGCAGTTCTTC. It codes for CASSFRGYDEQFF.